This T cell receptor beta chain derives from a study of blood T cell repertoires in COVID-19. Study summary: Acute-phase and convalescent COVID-19 samples originated in the United States, Italy and Spain.

V dropped 0 bases and J dropped 8 bases, with 7 bases sitting between them. CDR1 MNHEY and CDR2 SVGAGI come from the germline V gene. The CDR3 loop spans 12 amino acids. Only in-frame clones appear in the TCRdb table, and some are missing; sequencing was by immunoSEQ multiplex PCR. The data hold under 60,000 clones, with 70% to 80% observed a single time. Material: peripheral blood. This receptor was taken from a man aged 65-85 years with acute or convalescent COVID-19. The J gene is TRBJ1-1, the V gene TRBV6-5; TRBD1 is a possible D gene (5 bases). The CDR3 here is CASSYSGQEAFF. The DNA of the CDR3 is TGTGCCAGCAGTTACTCTGGACAAGAAGCTTTCTTT.